The T cell receptor beta chain under discussion was sequenced for a study of T-cell reconstitution after alpha-beta-depleted transplantation in children. A TCRbeta library incorporating unique molecular identifiers was prepared. One entry per CDR3 protein, called by TCRdb with MiXCR from the PCR reads. The sample yields around 450,000 distinct CDR3 sequences, 8% to 11% seen once. General observations from the study: One year post-transplant, T-cell counts and diversity were largely derived from T cells produced anew. Several hundred rapidly expanded clones from non-depleted graft cells reportedly supplied alpha-beta T cells about two months post-transplant. Some patients owed their high day-60 TCRbeta diversity to surviving recipient T cells and thymic progenitors.

This clonotype was counted many times. No antigen is known for it. The CDR3 loop spans 17 amino acids. Germline trimming cut 3 bases from V and 2 bases from J; bases unmatched to any gene: 11. The germline V gene has CDR1 SGHTA and CDR2 FQGNSA. This sequence was found in a child aged 2 to 9 with inherited bone marrow failure, due to receive a stem cell transplant. J is TRBJ2-5 and V is TRBV7-2; TRBD2 matches at 8 bases. Here the sequenced sample was PBMCs, taken before TCRalphabeta/CD19-depleted stem cell transplant. CDR3: CASSFGVAGHMQETQYF. In DNA form, the CDR3 reads TGTGCCAGCAGCTTCGGAGTAGCGGGACACATGCAAGAGACCCAGTACTTC.